The TCR beta chain described here comes from a study of cytomegalovirus exposure and HLA in healthy donors. V was shortened by 3 bases and J by 4 bases, with 15 bases between the two germline ends. From germline, CDR1 is KGHSH and CDR2 LQKENI. This CDR3 is 15 amino acids long. This clone was recorded a few times. Its target is not known. 60 Vbeta and 13 Jbeta primers were used in PCR. The protocol was immunoSEQ multiplex PCR, while the TCRdb copy is restricted to in-frame clones and leaves out a portion. The repertoire holds about 71,000 clones, with about 70% as singletons. Study results and limitations: Both high specificity and high sensitivity reportedly marked the classifier's diagnosis of cytomegalovirus status. Most of the CMV-associated TCR beta chains (in a later analysis) appeared to be HLA-restricted. When presence/absence was analysed, sequencing depth was taken to be roughly uniform across donors.

The chain employs TRBV18 and TRBJ1-1; D gene unclear. The clonotype was recovered from a middle-aged man in good health and CMV-seropositive. Sequenced sample: PBMCs. The CDR3 coding sequence is TGTGCCAGCTCACCCAACTTGTACGCCCCCACTGAAGCTTTCTTT. Encoded protein: CASSPNLYAPTEAFF.